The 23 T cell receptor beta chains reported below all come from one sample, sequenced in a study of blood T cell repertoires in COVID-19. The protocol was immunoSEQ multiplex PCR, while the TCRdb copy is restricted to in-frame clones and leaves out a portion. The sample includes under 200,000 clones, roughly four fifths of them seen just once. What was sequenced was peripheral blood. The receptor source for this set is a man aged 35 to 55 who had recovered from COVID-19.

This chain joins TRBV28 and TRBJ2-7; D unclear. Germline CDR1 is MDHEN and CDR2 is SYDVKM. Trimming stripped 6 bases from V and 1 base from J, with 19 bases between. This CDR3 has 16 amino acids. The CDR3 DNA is TGTGCCAGCAGCCGAACGGCGAATGACTGGTCCTACGAGCAGTACTTC. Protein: CASSRTANDWSYEQYF.

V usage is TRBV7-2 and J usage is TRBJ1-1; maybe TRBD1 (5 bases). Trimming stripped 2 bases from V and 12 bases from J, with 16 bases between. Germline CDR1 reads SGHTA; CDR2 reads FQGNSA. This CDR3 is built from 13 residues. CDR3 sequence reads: CASSLTRDREPFF. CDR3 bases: TGTGCCAGCAGCTTAACCCGTGACAGAGAGCCTTTCTTT.

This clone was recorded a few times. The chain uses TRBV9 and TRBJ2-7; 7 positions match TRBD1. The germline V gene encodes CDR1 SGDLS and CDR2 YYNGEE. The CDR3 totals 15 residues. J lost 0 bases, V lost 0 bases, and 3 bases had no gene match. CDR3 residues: CASSVEGALSYEQYF. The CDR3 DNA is TGTGCCAGCAGCGTAGAGGGGGCCCTCTCCTACGAGCAGTACTTC.

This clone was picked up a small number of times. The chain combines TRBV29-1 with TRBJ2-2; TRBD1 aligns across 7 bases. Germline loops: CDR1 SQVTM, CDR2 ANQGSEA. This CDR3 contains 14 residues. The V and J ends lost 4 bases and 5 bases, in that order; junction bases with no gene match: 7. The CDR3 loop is CSVGRGPGTGELFF. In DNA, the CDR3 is TGCAGCGTTGGAAGGGGGCCGGGGACCGGGGAGCTGTTTTTT.

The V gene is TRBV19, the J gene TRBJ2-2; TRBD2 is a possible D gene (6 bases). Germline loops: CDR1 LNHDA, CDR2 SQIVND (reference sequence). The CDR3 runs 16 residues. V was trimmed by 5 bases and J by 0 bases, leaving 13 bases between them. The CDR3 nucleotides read TGTGCCAGTAGTTTATTCGGGACTGCGAACACCGGGGAGCTGTTTTTT. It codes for CASSLFGTANTGELFF.

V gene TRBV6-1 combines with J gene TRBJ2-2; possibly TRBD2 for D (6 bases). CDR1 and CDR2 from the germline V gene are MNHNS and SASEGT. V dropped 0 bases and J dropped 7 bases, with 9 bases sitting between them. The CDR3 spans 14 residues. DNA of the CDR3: TGTGCCAGCAGTGAAGCTGGGGAGGTCGGGGAGCTGTTTTTT. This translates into CASSEAGEVGELFF.

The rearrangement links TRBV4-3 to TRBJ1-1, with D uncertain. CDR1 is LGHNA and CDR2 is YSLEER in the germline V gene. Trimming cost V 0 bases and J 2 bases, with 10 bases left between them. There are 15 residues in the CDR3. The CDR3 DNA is TGCGCCAGCAGCCAAGATAAGGCGGTAAACACTGAAGCTTTCTTT. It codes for CASSQDKAVNTEAFF.

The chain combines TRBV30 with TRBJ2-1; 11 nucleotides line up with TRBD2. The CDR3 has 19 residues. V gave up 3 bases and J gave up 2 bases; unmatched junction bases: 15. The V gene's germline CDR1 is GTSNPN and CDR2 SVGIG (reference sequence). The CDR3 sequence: CAWSEVLAGAFGAYNEQFF. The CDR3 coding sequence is TGTGCCTGGAGCGAAGTACTAGCGGGGGCCTTCGGGGCCTACAATGAGCAGTTCTTC.

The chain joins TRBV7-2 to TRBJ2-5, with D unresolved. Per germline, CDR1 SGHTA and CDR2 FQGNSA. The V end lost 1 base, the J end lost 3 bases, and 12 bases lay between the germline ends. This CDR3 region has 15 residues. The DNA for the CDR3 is TGTGCCAGCAGCTTAGGCCCCGGTCTGGAAGAGACCCAGTACTTC. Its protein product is CASSLGPGLEETQYF. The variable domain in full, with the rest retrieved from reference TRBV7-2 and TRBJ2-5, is GAGVSQSPSNKVTEKGKDVELRCDPISGHTALYWYRQSLGQGLEFLIYFQGNSAPDKSGLPSDRFSAERTGGSVSTLTIQRTQQEDSAVYLCASSLGPGLEETQYFGPGTRLLVL.

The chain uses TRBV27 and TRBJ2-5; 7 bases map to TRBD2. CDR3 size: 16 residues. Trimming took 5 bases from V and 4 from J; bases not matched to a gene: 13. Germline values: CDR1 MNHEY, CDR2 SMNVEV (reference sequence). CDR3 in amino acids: CASSAVVAGPGETQYF. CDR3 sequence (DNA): TGTGCCAGCAGTGCGGTTGTAGCGGGCCCGGGAGAGACCCAGTACTTC.

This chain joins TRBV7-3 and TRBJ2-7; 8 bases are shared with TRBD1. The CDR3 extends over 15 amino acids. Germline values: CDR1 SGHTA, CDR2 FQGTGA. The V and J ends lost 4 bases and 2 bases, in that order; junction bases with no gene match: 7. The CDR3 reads CASSYSGTGPYEQYF. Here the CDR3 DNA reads TGTGCCAGCAGCTATTCCGGGACAGGCCCCTACGAGCAGTACTTC.

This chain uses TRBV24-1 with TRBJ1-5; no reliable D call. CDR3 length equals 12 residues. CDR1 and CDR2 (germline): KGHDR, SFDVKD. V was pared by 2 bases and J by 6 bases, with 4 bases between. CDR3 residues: CATSDSSQPQHF. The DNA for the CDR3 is TGTGCCACCAGTGATTCTAGTCAGCCCCAGCATTTT.

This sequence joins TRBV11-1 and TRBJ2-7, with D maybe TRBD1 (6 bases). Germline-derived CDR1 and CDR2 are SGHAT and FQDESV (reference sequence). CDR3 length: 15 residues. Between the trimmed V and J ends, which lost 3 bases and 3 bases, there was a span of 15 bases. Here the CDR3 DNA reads TGTGCCAGCAGCTTTAAGAGCGGACAGAGCTACGAGCAGTACTTC. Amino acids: CASSFKSGQSYEQYF.

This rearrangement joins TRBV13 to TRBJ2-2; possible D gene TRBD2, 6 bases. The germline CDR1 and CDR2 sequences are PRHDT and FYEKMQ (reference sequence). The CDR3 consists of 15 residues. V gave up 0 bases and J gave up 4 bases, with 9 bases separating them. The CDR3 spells CASSLGGRGTGELFF. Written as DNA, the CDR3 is TGTGCCAGCAGCTTAGGCGGGAGAGGCACCGGGGAGCTGTTTTTT.

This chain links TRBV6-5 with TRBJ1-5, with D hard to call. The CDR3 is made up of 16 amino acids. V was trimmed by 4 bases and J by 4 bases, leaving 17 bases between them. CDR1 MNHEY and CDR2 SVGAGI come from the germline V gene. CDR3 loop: CASSSAGASGNQPQHF. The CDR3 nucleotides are TGTGCCAGCAGTTCCGCGGGAGCCTCGGGTAATCAGCCCCAGCATTTT.

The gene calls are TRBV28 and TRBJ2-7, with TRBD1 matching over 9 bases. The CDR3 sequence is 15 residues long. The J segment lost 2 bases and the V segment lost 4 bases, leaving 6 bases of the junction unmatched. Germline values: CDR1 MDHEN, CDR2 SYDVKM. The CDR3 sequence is CASSSTGGITYEQYF. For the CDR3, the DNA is TGTGCCAGCAGTTCAACAGGGGGCATCACCTACGAGCAGTACTTC.

The CDR3 DNA sequence: TGTGCCAGTCTTCCGGGACAGCGGAGGGGTCAGCCCCAGCATTTT. Its translation: CASLPGQRRGQPQHF. The J gene is TRBJ1-5, the V gene TRBV28; TRBD1 agrees at 7 bases. This CDR3 contains 15 residues. The germline V gene encodes CDR1 MDHEN and CDR2 SYDVKM. The V and J ends lost 9 bases and 6 bases, in that order; junction bases with no gene match: 14.

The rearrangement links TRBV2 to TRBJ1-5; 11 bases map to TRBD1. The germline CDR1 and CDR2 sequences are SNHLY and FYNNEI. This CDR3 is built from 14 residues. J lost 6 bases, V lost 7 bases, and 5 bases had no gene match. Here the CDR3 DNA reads TGTGCCAGCAAGCGGACAGGGGGCATTCAGCCCCAGCATTTT. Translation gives CASKRTGGIQPQHF. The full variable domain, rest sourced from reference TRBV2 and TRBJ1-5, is EPEVTQTPSHQVTQMGQEVILRCVPISNHLYFYWYRQILGQKVEFLVSFYNNEISEKSEIFDDQFSVERPDGSNFTLKIRSTKLEDSAMYFCASKRTGGIQPQHFGDGTRLSIL.

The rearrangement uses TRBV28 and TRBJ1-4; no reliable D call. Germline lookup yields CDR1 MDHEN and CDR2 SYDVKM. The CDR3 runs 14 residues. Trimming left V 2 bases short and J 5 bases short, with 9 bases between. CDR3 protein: CASSLPMRNEKLFF. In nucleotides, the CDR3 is TGTGCCAGCAGTTTACCTATGCGGAATGAAAAACTGTTTTTT. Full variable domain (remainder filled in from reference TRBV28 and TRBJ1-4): DVKVTQSSRYLVKRTGEKVFLECVQDMDHENMFWYRQDPGLGLRLIYFSYDVKMKEKGDIPEGYSVSREKKERFSLILESASTNQTSMYLCASSLPMRNEKLFFGSGTQLSVL.

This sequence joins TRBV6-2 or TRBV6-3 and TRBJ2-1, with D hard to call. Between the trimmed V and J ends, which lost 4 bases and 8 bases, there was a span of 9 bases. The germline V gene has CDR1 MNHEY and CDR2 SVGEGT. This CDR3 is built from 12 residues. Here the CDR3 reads CASSSISDEQFF. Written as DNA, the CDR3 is TGTGCCAGCAGTTCGATCTCAGATGAGCAGTTCTTC.

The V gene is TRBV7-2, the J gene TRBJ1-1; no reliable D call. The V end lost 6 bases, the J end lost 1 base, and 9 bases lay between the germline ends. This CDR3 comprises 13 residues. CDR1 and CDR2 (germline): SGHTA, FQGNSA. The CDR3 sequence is CASRHDTNTEAFF. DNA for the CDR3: TGTGCCAGCAGACACGACACGAACACTGAAGCTTTCTTT.

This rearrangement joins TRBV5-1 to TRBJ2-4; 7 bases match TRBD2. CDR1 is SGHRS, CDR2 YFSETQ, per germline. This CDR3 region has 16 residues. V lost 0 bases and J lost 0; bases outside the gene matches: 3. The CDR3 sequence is CASSLVSGLAKNIQYF. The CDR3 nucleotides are TGCGCCAGCAGCTTGGTTAGCGGGTTAGCCAAAAACATTCAGTACTTC.

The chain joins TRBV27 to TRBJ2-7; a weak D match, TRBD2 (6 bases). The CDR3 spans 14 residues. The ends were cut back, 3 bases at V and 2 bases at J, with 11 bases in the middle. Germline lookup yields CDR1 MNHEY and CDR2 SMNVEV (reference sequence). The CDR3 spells CASSLRGGTYEQYF. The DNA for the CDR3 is TGTGCCAGCAGTTTGAGGGGCGGGACCTACGAGCAGTACTTC.